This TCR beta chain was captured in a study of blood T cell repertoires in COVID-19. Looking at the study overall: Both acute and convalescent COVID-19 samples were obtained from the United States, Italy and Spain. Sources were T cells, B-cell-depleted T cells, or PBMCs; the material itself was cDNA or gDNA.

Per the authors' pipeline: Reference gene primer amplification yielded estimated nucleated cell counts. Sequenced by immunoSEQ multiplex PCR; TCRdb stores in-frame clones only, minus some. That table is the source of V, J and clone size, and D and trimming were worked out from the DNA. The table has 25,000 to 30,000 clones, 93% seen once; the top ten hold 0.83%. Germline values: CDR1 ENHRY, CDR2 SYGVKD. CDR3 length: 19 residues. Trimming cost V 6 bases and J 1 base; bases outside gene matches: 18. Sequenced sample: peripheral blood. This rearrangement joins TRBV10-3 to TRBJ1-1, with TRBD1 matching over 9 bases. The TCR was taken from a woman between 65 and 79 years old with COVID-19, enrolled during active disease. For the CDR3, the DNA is TGTGCCATCAGCCACTACACCGGCCCGGGGACAGGGAGGAACACTGAAGCTTTCTTT. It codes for CAISHYTGPGTGRNTEAFF.